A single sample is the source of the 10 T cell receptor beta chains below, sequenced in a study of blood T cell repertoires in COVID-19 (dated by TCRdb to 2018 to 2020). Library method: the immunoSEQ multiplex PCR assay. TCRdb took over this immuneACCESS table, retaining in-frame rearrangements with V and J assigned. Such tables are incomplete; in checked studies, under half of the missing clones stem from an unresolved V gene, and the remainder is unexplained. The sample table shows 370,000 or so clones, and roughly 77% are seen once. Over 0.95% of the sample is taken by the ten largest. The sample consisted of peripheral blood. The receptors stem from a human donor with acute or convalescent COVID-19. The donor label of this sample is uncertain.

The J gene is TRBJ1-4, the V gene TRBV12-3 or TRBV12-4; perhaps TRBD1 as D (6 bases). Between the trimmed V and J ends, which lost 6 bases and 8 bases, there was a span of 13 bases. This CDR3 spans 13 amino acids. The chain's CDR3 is CASSITGREKLFF. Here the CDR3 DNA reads TGTGCCAGCAGCATTACAGGGCGAGAAAAACTGTTTTTT.

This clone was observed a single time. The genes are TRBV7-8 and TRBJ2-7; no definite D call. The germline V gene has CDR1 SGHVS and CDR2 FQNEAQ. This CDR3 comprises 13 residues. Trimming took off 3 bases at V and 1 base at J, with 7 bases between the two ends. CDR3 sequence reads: CASSFGVSYEQYF. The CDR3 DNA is TGTGCCAGCAGCTTTGGAGTTTCCTACGAGCAGTACTTC.

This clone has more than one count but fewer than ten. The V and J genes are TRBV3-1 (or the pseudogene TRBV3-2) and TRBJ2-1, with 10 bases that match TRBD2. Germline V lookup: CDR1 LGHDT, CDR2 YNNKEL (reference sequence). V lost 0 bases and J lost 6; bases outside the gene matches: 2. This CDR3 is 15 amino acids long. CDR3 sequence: CASSQDLAGVNEQFF. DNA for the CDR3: TGTGCCAGCAGCCAAGATCTAGCGGGGGTCAATGAGCAGTTCTTC.

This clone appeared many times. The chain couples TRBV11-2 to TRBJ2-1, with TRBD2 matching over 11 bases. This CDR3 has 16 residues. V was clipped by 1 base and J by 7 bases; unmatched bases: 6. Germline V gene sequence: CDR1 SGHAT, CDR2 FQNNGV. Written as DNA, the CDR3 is TGTGCCAGCAGCTTAGTACATAGCGGGGGGGCTAATGAGCAGTTCTTC. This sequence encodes CASSLVHSGGANEQFF.

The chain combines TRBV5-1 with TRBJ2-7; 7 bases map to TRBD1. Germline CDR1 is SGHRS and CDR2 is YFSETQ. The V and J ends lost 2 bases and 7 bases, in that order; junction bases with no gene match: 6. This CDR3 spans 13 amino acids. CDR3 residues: CASSLGQADEQYF. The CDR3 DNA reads TGCGCCAGCAGCTTAGGACAGGCGGATGAGCAGTACTTC.

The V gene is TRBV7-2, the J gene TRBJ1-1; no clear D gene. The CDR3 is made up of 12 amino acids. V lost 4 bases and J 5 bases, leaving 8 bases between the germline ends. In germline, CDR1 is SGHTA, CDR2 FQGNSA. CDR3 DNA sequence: TGTGCCAGCAGCTCGCAGCGGACTGAAGCTTTCTTT. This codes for CASSSQRTEAFF.

The CDR3 region has the DNA TGTGCCAGTAGTATAGATCAGGGGGCGAATTCACATTTCTACAATGAGCAGTTCTTC. Its protein product is CASSIDQGANSHFYNEQFF. V gene TRBV19 combines with J gene TRBJ2-1; TRBD1 matches at 8 bases. From germline, CDR1 is LNHDA and CDR2 SQIVND (reference sequence). The CDR3 runs to 19 residues. Trimming at V came to 0 bases and at J to 3 bases, leaving 13 bases not matched to a gene.

The CDR3 protein is CAWSFGLPNSPLHF. The DNA of the CDR3 is TGTGCCTGGAGTTTTGGACTCCCTAATTCACCCCTCCACTTT. This sequence joins TRBV30 and TRBJ1-6; D is uncertain. The CDR3 covers 14 residues. CDR1 and CDR2 (germline): GTSNPN, SVGIG (reference sequence). The ends were cut back, 2 bases at V and 6 bases at J, with 11 bases in the middle.

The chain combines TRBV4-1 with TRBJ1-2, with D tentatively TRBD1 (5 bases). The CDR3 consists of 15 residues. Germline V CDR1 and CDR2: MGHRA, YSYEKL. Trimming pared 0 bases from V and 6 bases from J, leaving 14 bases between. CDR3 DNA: TGCGCCAGCAGCCAAGAAGCAGGGATCAAGAATGGCTACACCTTC. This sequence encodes CASSQEAGIKNGYTF.

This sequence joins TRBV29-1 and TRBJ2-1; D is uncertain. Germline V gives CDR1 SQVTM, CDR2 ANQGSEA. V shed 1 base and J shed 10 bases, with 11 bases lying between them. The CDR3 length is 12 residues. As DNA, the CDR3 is TGCAGCGTTGAAGGGCGGCGGTTGGAGCAGTTCTTC. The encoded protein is CSVEGRRLEQFF.